This T cell receptor (beta chain) was captured by sequencing in a study of blood T cell repertoires in COVID-19. Overall study: COVID-19 samples from acute and convalescent phases originated in the United States, Italy and Spain. From T cells, B-cell-depleted T cells, or PBMCs came the material, which was cDNA or gDNA.

Original processing notes: Quantification of nucleated cells was approximated via reference gene primer amplification. Profiling relied on immunoSEQ multiplex PCR, and the TCRdb table lists in-frame clones only, not all of them. The V and J calls and the clone size are those of that table, but D and trimming were determined from the DNA. This sample yields around 190,000 clones, of which 80% to 90% are seen a single time; 1.5% to 2% belongs to the top ten. The CDR3 is made up of 13 amino acids. The V end lost 6 bases, the J end lost 0 bases, and 10 bases lay between the germline ends. Per the germline V gene, CDR1 is SGHKS and CDR2 is YYEKEE (reference sequence).

This chain joins TRBV5-5 and TRBJ2-7; D possibly corresponds to TRBD1 (6 bases). Material: peripheral blood. The receptor was derived from a man between 18 and 29 years old who had recovered from COVID-19. The CDR3: CASISGASYEQYF. The CDR3 DNA reads TGTGCCAGCATCTCAGGGGCCTCCTACGAGCAGTACTTC. The variable domain in full, completed from reference TRBV5-5 and TRBJ2-7, reads DAGVTQSPTHLIKTRGQQVTLRCSPISGHKSVSWYQQVLGQGPQFIFQYYEKEERGRGNFPDRFSARQFPNYSSELNVNALLLGDSALYLCASISGASYEQYFGPGTRLTVT.